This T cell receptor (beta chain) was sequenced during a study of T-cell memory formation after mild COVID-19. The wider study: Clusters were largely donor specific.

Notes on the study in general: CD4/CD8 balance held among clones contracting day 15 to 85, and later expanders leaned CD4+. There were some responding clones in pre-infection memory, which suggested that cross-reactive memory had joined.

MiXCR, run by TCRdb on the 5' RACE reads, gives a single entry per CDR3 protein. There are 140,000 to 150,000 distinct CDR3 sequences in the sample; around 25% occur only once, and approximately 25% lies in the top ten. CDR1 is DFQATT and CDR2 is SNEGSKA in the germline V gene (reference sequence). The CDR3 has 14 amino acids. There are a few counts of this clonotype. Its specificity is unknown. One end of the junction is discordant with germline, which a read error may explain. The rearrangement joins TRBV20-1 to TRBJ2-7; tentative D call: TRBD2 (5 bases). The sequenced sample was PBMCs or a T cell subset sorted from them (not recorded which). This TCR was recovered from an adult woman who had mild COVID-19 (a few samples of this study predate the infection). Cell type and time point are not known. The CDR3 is CSARPLAVSYELYF. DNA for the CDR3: TGCAGTGCTAGACCCCTAGCCGTCTCCTACGAGCTGTACTTC.